Included here is one TCR beta chain sequence, with context. Its target is unknown. This sample is drawn from a study of shared clonotypes between healthy human individuals. General study findings and limits: Estimated richness was generally greater in naive than memory subsets.

It was CD45RO-negative cells, positively selected for CCR7, that made up naive CD8 cells, with terminally differentiated effector memory CD45RA+ cells excluded. The germline CDR1 and CDR2 sequences are SGHTA and FQGNSA. This CDR3 comprises 14 residues. Trimming left V 5 bases short and J 15 bases short, with 23 bases between. The authors ran the assay at deep level. An approximately 220 ng quantity of DNA, about 30,000 T cell genomes, went into the sorted-subset replicate PCRs. Some clones are missing from TCRdb's copy, which holds only in-frame ones; the method was immunoSEQ multiplex PCR. The data hold about 870,000 clones, with around 93% observed a single time.

The chain joins TRBV7-2 to TRBJ2-1; D call uncertain. This sequence originates from a man in his thirties or forties in good health. What was sequenced was naive CD8+ T cells sorted from blood. The CDR3 is CASSLTLVSGTLFF. Written as DNA, the CDR3 is TGTGCCAGCAGCCTTACCTTAGTCTCAGGAACTCTGTTCTTC. The complete variable domain, with remaining parts taken from reference TRBV7-2 and TRBJ2-1, reads GAGVSQSPSNKVTEKGKDVELRCDPISGHTALYWYRQSLGQGLEFLIYFQGNSAPDKSGLPSDRFSAERTGGSVSTLTIQRTQQEDSAVYLCASSLTLVSGTLFFGPGTRLTVL.